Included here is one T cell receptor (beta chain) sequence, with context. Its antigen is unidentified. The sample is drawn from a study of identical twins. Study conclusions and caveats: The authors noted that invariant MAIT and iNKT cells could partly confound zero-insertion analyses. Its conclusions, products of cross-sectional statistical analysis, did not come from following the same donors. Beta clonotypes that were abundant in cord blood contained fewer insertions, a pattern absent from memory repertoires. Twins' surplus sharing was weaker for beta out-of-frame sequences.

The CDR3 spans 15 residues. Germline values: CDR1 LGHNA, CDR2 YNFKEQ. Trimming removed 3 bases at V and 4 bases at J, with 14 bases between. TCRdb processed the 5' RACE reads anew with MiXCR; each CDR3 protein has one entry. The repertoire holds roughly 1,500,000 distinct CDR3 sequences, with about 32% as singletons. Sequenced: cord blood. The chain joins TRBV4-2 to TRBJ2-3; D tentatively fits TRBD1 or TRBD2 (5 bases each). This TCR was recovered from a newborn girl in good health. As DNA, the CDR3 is TGTGCCAGCAGCCAGTTAGGGGCGAGGGCAGATACGCAGTATTTT. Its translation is CASSQLGARADTQYF.